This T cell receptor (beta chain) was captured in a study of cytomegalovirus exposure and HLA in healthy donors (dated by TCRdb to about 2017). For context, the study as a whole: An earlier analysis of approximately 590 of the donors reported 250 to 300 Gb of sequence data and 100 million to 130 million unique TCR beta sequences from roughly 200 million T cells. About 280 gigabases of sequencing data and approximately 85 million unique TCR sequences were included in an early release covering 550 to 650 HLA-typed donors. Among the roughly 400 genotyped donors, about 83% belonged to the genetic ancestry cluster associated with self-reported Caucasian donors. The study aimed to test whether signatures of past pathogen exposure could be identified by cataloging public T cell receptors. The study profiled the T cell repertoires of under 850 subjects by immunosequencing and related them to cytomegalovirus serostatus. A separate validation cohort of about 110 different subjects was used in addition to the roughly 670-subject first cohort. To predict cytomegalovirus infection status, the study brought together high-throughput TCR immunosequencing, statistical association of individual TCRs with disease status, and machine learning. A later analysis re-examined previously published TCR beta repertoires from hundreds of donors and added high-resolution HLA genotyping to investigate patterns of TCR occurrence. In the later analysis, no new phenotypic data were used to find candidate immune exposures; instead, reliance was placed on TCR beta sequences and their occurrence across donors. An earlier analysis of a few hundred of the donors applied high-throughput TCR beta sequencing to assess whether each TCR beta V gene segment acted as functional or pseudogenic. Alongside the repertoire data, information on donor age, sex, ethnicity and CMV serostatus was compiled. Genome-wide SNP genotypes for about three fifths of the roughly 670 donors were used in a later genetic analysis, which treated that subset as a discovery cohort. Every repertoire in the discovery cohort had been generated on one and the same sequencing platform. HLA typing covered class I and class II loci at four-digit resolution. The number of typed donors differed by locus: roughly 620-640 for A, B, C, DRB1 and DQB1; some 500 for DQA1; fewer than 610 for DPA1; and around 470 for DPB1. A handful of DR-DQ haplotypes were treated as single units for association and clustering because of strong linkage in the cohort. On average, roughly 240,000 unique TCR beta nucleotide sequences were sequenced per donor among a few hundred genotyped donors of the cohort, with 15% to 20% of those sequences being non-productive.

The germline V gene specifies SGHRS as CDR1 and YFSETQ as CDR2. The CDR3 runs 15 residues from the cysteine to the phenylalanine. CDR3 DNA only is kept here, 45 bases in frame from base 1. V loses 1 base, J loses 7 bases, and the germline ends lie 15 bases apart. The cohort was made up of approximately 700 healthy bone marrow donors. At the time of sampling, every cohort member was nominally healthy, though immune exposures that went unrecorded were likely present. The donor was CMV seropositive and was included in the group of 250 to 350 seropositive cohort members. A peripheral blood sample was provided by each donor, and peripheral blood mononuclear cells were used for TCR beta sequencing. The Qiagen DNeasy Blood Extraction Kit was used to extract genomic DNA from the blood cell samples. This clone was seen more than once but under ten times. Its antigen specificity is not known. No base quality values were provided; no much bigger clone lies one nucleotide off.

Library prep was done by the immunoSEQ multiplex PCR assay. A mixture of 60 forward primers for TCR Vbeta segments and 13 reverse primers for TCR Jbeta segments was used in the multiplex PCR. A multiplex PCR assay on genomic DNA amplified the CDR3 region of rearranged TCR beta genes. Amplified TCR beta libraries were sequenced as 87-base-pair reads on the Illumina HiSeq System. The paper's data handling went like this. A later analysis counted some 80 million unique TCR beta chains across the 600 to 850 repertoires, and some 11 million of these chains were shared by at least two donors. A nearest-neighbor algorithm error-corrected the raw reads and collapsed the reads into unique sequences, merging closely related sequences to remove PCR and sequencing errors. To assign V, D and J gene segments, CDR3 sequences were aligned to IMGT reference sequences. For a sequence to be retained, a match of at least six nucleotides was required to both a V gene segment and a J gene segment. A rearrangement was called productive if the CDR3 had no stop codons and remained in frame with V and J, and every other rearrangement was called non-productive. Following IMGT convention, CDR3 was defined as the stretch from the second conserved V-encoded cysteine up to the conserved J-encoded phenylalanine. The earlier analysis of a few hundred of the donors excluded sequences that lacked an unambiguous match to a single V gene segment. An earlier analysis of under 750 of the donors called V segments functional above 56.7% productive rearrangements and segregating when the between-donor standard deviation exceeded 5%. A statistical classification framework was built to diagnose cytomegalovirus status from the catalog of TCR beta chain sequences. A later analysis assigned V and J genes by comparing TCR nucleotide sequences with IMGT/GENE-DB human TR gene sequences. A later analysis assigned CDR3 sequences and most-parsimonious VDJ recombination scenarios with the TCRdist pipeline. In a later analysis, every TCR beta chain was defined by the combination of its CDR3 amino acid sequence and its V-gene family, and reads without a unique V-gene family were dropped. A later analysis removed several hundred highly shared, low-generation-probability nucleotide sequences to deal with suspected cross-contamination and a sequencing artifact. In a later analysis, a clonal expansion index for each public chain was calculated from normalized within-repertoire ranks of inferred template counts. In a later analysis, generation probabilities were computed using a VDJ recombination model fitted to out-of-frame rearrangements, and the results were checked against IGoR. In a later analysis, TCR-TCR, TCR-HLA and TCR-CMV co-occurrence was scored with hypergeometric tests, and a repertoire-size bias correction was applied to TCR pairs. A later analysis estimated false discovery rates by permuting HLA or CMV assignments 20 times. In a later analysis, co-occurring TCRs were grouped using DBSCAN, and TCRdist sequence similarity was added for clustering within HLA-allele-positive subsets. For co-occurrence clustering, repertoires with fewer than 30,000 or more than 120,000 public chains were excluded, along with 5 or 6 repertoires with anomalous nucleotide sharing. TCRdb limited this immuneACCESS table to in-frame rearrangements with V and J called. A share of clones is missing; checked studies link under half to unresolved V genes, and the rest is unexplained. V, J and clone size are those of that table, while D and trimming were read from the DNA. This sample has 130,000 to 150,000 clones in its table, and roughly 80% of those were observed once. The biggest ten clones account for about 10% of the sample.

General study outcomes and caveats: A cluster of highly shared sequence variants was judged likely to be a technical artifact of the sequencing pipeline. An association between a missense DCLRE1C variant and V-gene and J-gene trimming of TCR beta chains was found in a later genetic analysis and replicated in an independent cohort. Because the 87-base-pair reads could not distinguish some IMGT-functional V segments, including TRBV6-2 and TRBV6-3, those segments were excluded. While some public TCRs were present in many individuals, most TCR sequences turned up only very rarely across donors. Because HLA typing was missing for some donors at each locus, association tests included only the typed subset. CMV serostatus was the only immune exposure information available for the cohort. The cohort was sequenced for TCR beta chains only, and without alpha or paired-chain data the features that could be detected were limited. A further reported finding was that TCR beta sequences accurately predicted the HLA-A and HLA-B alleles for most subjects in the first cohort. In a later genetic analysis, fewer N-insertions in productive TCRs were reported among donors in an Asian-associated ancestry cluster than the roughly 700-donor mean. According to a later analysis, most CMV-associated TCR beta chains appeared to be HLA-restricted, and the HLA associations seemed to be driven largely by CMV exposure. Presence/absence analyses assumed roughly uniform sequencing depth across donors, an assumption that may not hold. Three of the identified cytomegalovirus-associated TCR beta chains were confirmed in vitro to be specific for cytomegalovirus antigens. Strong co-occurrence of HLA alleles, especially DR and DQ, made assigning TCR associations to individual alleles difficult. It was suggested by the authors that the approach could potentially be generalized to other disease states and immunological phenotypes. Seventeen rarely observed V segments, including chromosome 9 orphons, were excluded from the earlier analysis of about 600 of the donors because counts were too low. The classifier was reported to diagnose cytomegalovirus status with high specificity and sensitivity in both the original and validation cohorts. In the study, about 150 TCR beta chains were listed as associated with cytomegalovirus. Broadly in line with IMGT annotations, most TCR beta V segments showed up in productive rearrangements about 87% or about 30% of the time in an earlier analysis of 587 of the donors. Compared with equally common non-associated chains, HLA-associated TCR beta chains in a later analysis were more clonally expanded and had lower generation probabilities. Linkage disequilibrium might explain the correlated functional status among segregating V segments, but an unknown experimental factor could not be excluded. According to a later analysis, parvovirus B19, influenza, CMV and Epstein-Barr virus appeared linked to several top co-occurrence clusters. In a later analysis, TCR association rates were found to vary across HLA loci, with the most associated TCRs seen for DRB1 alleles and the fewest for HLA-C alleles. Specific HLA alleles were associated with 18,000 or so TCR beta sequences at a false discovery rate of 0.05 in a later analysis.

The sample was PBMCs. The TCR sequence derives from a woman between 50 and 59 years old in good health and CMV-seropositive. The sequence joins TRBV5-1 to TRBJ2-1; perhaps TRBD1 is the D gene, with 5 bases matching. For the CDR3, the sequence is CASSLYGPSGNEQFF. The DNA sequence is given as TGCGCCAGCAGCTTGTACGGCCCCTCAGGGAATGAGCAGTTCTTC.